These T cell receptor beta chains were read from a single sample in a study of T cells during gluten challenge in celiac disease. TCRdb processed the single-cell sequencing reads anew with MiXCR; each CDR3 protein has one entry. This sample contains some 43 distinct CDR3 sequences. The sequencing used gluten-specific CD4+ T cells sorted from blood using tetramers, collected at baseline or on day 6, 14 or 28 of gluten challenge (not recorded which). All receptors come from a female donor with celiac disease. CDR3s include the opening cysteine and the closing phenylalanine or tryptophan. The D gene is left open where the match is weak. Some rows have no size entry. The others give once, few or many, or a class for an expanded clone.

abundance	v_gene	j_gene	d_gene	CDR3nt	CDR3aa
hyperexpanded	TRBV19	TRBJ1-1	TRBD1	TGTGCCAGTAGTATAGATCCCCCCGACAGGGTGCCCACTGAAGCTTTCTTT	CASSIDPPDRVPTEAFF
few	TRBV19	TRBJ1-2	TRBD1	TGTGCCAGTAGCAATCGACAGGGGCAAGGCTACACCTTC	CASSNRQGQGYTF
-	TRBV5-1	TRBJ2-3	-	TGCGCCAGCAGCTTGGCCCCCTTAGACACAGATACGCAGTATTTT	CASSLAPLDTDTQYF
-	TRBV5-6	TRBJ1-3	-	TGTGCCAGCAGCCATCGGACAGAATACTCTGGAAACACCATATATTTT	CASSHRTEYSGNTIYF
-	TRBV29-1	TRBJ2-3	TRBD2	TGCAGCGTCGCTATTCTAGCGGGAGGGCCGGCGGACGCAGATACGCAGTATTTT	CSVAILAGGPADADTQYF
hyperexpanded	TRBV7-8	TRBJ1-2	-	TGTGCCAGCAGCTTAACGCAGGGCGCTGGCTACACCTTC	CASSLTQGAGYTF
-	TRBV29-1	TRBJ2-3	-	TGCAGCGTTGCTGTGGGGGGGGGCTGGGCAGATACGCAGTATTTT	CSVAVGGGWADTQYF
once	TRBV24-1	TRBJ2-2	-	TGTGCCACCGGGACACCGAACACCGGGGAGCTGTTTTTT	CATGTPNTGELFF
-	TRBV11-2	TRBJ2-3	-	TGTGCCAGCAGCCCGCAGGGAGGTATAACGACAGATACGCAGTATTTT	CASSPQGGITTDTQYF
hyperexpanded	TRBV30	TRBJ2-7	TRBD1	TGTGCCTGGAACCTACAGGGGACGGGGCAGTACTTC	CAWNLQGTGQYF
hyperexpanded	TRBV7-2	TRBJ2-1	TRBD2	TGTGCCAGCAGCTTAAGAGCGGGAGATGAGAATGAGCAGTTCTTC	CASSLRAGDENEQFF
-	TRBV29-1	TRBJ1-1	-	TGCAGCGTTGGAGGGCACCTACTCACTGAAGCTTTCTTT	CSVGGHLLTEAFF
hyperexpanded	TRBV7-3	TRBJ2-1	-	TGTGCCAGCAGCTTCTCGCCCTGGGTTCCTGAGCAGTTCTTC	CASSFSPWVPEQFF
few	TRBV20-1	TRBJ1-1	-	TGCAGTGCCAAATCCGGGAACACTGAAGCTTTCTTT	CSAKSGNTEAFF
hyperexpanded	TRBV5-1	TRBJ2-7	TRBD2	TGCGCCAGCAGCTTCGGGACTAGCGTCGAGCAGTACTTC	CASSFGTSVEQYF